These 10 T cell receptor beta chains originate from one sample sequenced in a study of T cells after yellow fever vaccination. TCRdb called the 5' RACE reads again in MiXCR, with one record for every CDR3 protein. Among about 630,000 distinct CDR3 sequences listed, approximately 13% were seen once. Sequenced here: PBMCs, sampled on the day of the yellow fever booster vaccination. These receptors were taken from a man aged 25 to 40 who received the YFV17D yellow fever vaccine.

This clonotype occurred many times. The genes are TRBV27 and TRBJ2-1; no definite D call. Trimming stripped 4 bases from V and 9 bases from J, with 7 bases between. Germline-derived CDR1 and CDR2 are MNHEY and SMNVEV (reference sequence). CDR3 length: 11 amino acids. The CDR3 DNA reads TGTGCCAGCAGTTCCGTGGGTGAGCAGTTCTTC. Translation gives CASSSVGEQFF.

Comment on this clonotype: One end of the junction does not line up with germline, which may come from a read error. This chain uses TRBV14 with TRBJ2-3, with a tentative D call TRBD1 (5 bases). Germline CDR1 SGHDN, CDR2 FVKESK. This CDR3 has 18 amino acids. CDR3 coding DNA: TGTGCCAGCCGCCACCGACCTAATAGCCCCCAGGGCCCAGATACGCAGTATTTT. This gives the protein CASRHRPNSPQGPDTQYF.

This clonotype was seen more than once but under ten times. The V and J genes are TRBV15 and TRBJ2-3; D is uncertain. The V end was cut by 5 bases, the J end by 4 bases, with 7 bases between. Germline V gene lookup returns CDR1 LNHNV and CDR2 YYDKDF (reference sequence). The CDR3 runs 12 residues. The CDR3 nucleotides are TGTGCCACCAGCCTAGGGCCAGATACGCAGTATTTT. This encodes CATSLGPDTQYF.

This chain uses TRBV6-2 or TRBV6-3 with TRBJ2-1; 12 bases agree with TRBD2. Germline V gene sequence: CDR1 MNHEY, CDR2 SVGEGT. Trimming cost V 4 bases and J 9 bases; bases outside gene matches: 13. This CDR3 region has 17 residues. CDR3 sequence (DNA): TGTGCCAGCAGTTCTCTTACGACTAGCGGGAGTGTCGGTGAGCAGTTCTTC. This codes for CASSSLTTSGSVGEQFF.

In DNA form, the CDR3 reads TGTGCCAGCAGCCAGGGAATGACTCCCGAGCAGTACTTC. This encodes CASSQGMTPEQYF. The chain joins TRBV3-1 to TRBJ2-7, with D unresolved. The V gene lost 3 bases and the J gene lost 6 bases, with 12 bases spanning the gap. Germline CDR1 LGHDT, CDR2 YNNKEL (reference sequence). This CDR3 comprises 13 residues.

The V and J genes are TRBV19 and TRBJ2-7, with 7 bases lining up with TRBD1. The V gene end was trimmed by 8 bases and the J gene end by 3 bases; junction bases not matched to a gene: 7. Germline V gene lookup returns CDR1 LNHDA and CDR2 SQIVND (reference sequence). The CDR3 loop spans 13 amino acids. The chain's CDR3 is CASSRDSLYEQYF. CDR3 DNA sequence: TGTGCCAGTTCTAGGGACAGTCTCTACGAGCAGTACTTC.

The chain recombines TRBV29-1 with TRBJ2-3; the D call may be TRBD1 or TRBD2 (5 bases each). V was trimmed by 3 bases and J by 6 bases, leaving 13 bases between them. Per the germline V gene, CDR1 is SQVTM and CDR2 is ANQGSEA. The CDR3 length is 13 residues. This chain's CDR3 is CSVDTRDGDTQYF. CDR3 sequence (DNA): TGCAGCGTTGACACCCGGGACGGCGATACGCAGTATTTT.

This rearrangement joins TRBV11-1 to TRBJ1-5; a weak D match, TRBD1 (5 bases). CDR1 and CDR2 from the germline V gene are SGHAT and FQDESV (reference sequence). The length of the CDR3 is 18 residues. V lost 0 bases and J 0 bases, leaving 15 bases between the germline ends. The CDR3, as DNA: TGTGCCAGCAGCTTAGCGGTTGGGGGTACTTATAGCAATCAGCCCCAGCATTTT. It codes for CASSLAVGGTYSNQPQHF.

V gene TRBV12-3 or TRBV12-4 combines with J gene TRBJ2-7; 7 bases line up with TRBD2. The CDR3 loop spans 14 amino acids. V lost 3 bases and J lost 8; bases outside the gene matches: 10. CDR3: CASSLGGELGQQYF. The CDR3 bases are TGTGCCAGCAGTTTGGGGGGGGAACTGGGCCAGCAGTACTTC.

This clonotype turned up a few times. V is TRBV28 and J is TRBJ2-3; D remains unclear. Germline CDR1 reads MDHEN; CDR2 reads SYDVKM. This CDR3 region has 16 residues. V lost 7 bases, J lost 1 base, and 18 bases lay in between. The DNA of the CDR3 is TGTGCCAGCAAAAACAGCCCCAGCCCCGGCACAGATACGCAGTATTTT. Protein sequence: CASKNSPSPGTDTQYF.